Below are 21 T cell receptor beta chains sequenced from a single sample in a study of T cell changes during pregnancy in multiple sclerosis. The protocol was immunoSEQ multiplex PCR, while the TCRdb copy is restricted to in-frame clones and leaves out a portion. The sample has around 13,000 clones, 88% seen once. The material was CD8+ T cells from peripheral blood mononuclear cells, obtained in the second trimester of pregnancy. The receptors derive from a female donor in good health, enrolled as a control in a pregnancy study.

The gene calls are TRBV7-9 and TRBJ1-5; 7 bases are shared with TRBD1. Per germline, CDR1 SEHNR and CDR2 FQNEAQ (reference sequence). CDR3 length: 16 residues. The ends lost 1 base at V and 3 bases at J; junction bases unmatched: 6. The CDR3 region is CASSLGATGDNQPQHF. For the CDR3, the DNA is TGTGCCAGCAGCTTAGGAGCTACAGGGGACAATCAGCCCCAGCATTTT.

The chain links TRBV2 to TRBJ2-3, with 7 bases identical to TRBD2. This CDR3 comprises 17 residues. V shed 2 bases, J shed 7 bases, and the junction held 15 bases outside the gene matches. Germline-derived CDR1 and CDR2 are SNHLY and FYNNEI. CDR3 sequence reads: CASSEYLGGRGRNTQYF. In nucleotides, the CDR3 is TGTGCCAGCAGTGAATATCTGGGCGGGAGAGGCCGGAATACGCAGTATTTT.

The chain employs TRBV10-2 and TRBJ1-6; tentatively, D is TRBD1 (5 bases). CDR3 size: 14 residues. CDR1 is WSHSY and CDR2 is SAAADI in the germline V gene. With 3 bases removed from V and 10 bases from J, the gap between germline ends came to 13 bases. The CDR3 reads CASSDSRQFSPLHF. The CDR3 DNA reads as TGCGCCAGCAGTGATTCCCGACAGTTCTCACCCCTCCACTTT.

Relative to its sample, this clone is medium-sized. The V call is TRBV7-9, the J call TRBJ1-1, with a possible D match to TRBD1 (6 bases). CDR1 is SEHNR and CDR2 is FQNEAQ in the germline V gene (reference sequence). This CDR3 spans 18 amino acids. Trimming stripped 0 bases from V and 5 bases from J, with 22 bases between. The CDR3 nucleotides are TGTGCCAGCAGCTTAGCGCTCGGTACAGGGATCGATAAAACTGAAGCTTTCTTT. Translation gives CASSLALGTGIDKTEAFF. Combining the CDR3 with reference TRBV7-9 and TRBJ1-1 gives the whole variable domain DTGVSQNPRHKITKRGQNVTFRCDPISEHNRLYWYRQTLGQGPEFLTYFQNEAQLEKSRLLSDRFSAERPKGSFSTLEIQRTEQGDSAMYLCASSLALGTGIDKTEAFFGQGTRLTVV.

The rearrangement links TRBV19 to TRBJ2-1; 11 bases map to TRBD2. The CDR3 sequence is 14 residues long. The V and J ends lost 10 bases and 7 bases, in that order; junction bases with no gene match: 9. Germline loops: CDR1 LNHDA, CDR2 SQIVND (reference sequence). CDR3 nucleotide sequence: TGTGCCACGACGATAGCGGGAGGGTGGAATGAGCAGTTCTTC. This sequence encodes CATTIAGGWNEQFF.

The chain joins TRBV13 to TRBJ2-7; unclear D gene. The ends were cut back, 2 bases at V and 5 bases at J, with 4 bases in the middle. There are 11 residues in the CDR3. Germline V gives CDR1 PRHDT, CDR2 FYEKMQ (reference sequence). In DNA form, the CDR3 reads TGTGCCAGCAGCTTATTTAACGAGCAGTACTTC. It is translated as CASSLFNEQYF.

The chain links TRBV27 to TRBJ2-1; D gene ambiguous. V was clipped by 1 base and J by 9 bases, with 4 bases between them. The germline V gene has CDR1 MNHEY and CDR2 SMNVEV (reference sequence). CDR3 length: 11 amino acids. The CDR3 region has the DNA TGTGCCAGCAGTTTATTCGGTGAGCAGTTCTTC. This encodes CASSLFGEQFF.

The J gene is TRBJ1-5, the V gene TRBV29-1; D not resolved. This CDR3 contains 10 residues. Germline lookup yields CDR1 SQVTM and CDR2 ANQGSEA. The CDR3 protein is CREAHQPQHF. The CDR3 coding sequence is TGCAGAGAGGCCCATCAGCCCCAGCATTTT. Full variable domain (rest looked up from reference TRBV29-1 and TRBJ1-5): SAVISQKPSRDICQRGTSLTIQCQVDSQVTMMFWYRQQPGQSLTLIATANQGSEATYESGFVIDKFPISRPNLTFSTLTVSNMSPEDSSIYLCREAHQPQHFGDGTRLSIL.

This clone was counted a single time. This sequence joins TRBV6-4 and TRBJ2-6; TRBD1 might be the D (6 bases). The CDR3 is 16 amino acids. V was clipped by 4 bases and J by 0 bases, with 10 bases between them. Germline loops: CDR1 MRHNA, CDR2 SNTAGT. The DNA for the CDR3 is TGTGCCAGCAGTGCGGACAGCCTCTCTGGGGCCAACGTCCTGACTTTC. It translates to CASSADSLSGANVLTF.

The chain couples TRBV27 to TRBJ2-7, with 7 nucleotides matching TRBD1. V gave up 5 bases and J gave up 4 bases; unmatched junction bases: 5. There are 13 residues in the CDR3. Germline values: CDR1 MNHEY, CDR2 SMNVEV (reference sequence). CDR3 protein: CASSPRQGYEQYF. Here the CDR3 DNA reads TGTGCCAGCAGTCCTAGACAGGGTTACGAGCAGTACTTC.

J is TRBJ2-1 and V is TRBV15, with 12 positions matching TRBD2. CDR3 length equals 15 residues. Germline V CDR1 and CDR2: LNHNV, YYDKDF (reference sequence). V was clipped by 1 base and J by 5 bases; unmatched bases: 0. As DNA, the CDR3 is TGTGCCACCAGCAGAGGACTAGCGGGGGACAATGAGCAGTTCTTC. Encoded protein: CATSRGLAGDNEQFF.

The genes are TRBV29-1 and TRBJ1-5; TRBD1 aligns across 8 bases. With V trimmed by 5 bases and J by 5 bases, 11 bases remained unmatched. The CDR3 is 15 residues long. The germline CDR1 and CDR2 sequences are SQVTM and ANQGSEA. The CDR3 DNA follows: TGCAGCGTTAGGACTGGGTTGACAGGGGATCAGCCCCAGCATTTT. Amino acid sequence: CSVRTGLTGDQPQHF.

The chain joins TRBV5-6 to TRBJ2-5; 8 bases match TRBD2. Germline-derived CDR1 and CDR2 are SGHDT and YYEEEE. The CDR3 is 15 amino acids. V lost 4 bases, J lost 7 bases, and 12 bases stayed unmatched. CDR3: CASSQGTRASGTQYF. DNA for the CDR3: TGTGCCAGCAGCCAAGGGACTAGAGCATCGGGGACCCAGTACTTC. The full variable domain, with the rest looked up from reference TRBV5-6 and TRBJ2-5, is DAGVTQSPTHLIKTRGQQVTLRCSPKSGHDTVSWYQQALGQGPQFIFQYYEEEERQRGNFPDRFSGHQFPNYSSELNVNALLLGDSALYLCASSQGTRASGTQYFGPGTRLLVL.

V and J are TRBV5-5 and TRBJ2-7; D might be TRBD2 (6 bases). Looked up from germline, CDR1 is SGHKS and CDR2 is YYEKEE (reference sequence). The CDR3 runs 15 residues. The ends were cut back, 1 base at V and 6 bases at J, with 17 bases in the middle. The CDR3 DNA is TGTGCCAGCAGCTTGTGGGGGTCGGGAGACGGCGAGCAGTACTTC. It codes for CASSLWGSGDGEQYF.

The J gene is TRBJ1-4, the V gene TRBV29-1, with a tentative D call TRBD1 (5 bases). V lost 6 bases and J lost 3, with 17 bases in between. There are 15 residues in the CDR3. Germline V gene sequence: CDR1 SQVTM, CDR2 ANQGSEA. The CDR3 loop is CSVPCGASPNEKLFF. The CDR3, as DNA: TGCAGCGTGCCTTGTGGGGCGTCACCTAATGAAAAACTGTTTTTT.

The chain combines TRBV7-9 with TRBJ2-7; possible D gene TRBD1, 6 bases. The CDR3 has 15 amino acids. Germline CDR1 SEHNR, CDR2 FQNEAQ (reference sequence). Trimming cost V 5 bases and J 6 bases, with 20 bases left between them. The CDR3, as DNA: TGTGCCAGCAGCCCAACAGGGATTTCGTCGAGCGAGCAGTACTTC. It encodes CASSPTGISSSEQYF.

The CDR3 protein is CASSFGQGADTQYF. CDR3 nucleotide sequence: TGTGCCAGCAGCTTTGGTCAGGGCGCCGATACGCAGTATTTT. This chain uses TRBV5-4 with TRBJ2-3, with D possibly TRBD1 on 5 matching bases. The CDR3 spans 14 residues. CDR1 and CDR2 (germline): SGHNT, YYREEE (reference sequence). V lost 2 bases to trimming and J lost 6 bases, with 13 bases between them.

The chain couples TRBV5-1 to TRBJ2-7; a possible D gene is TRBD1 (6 bases). The CDR3 has 14 amino acids. Germline V lookup: CDR1 SGHRS, CDR2 YFSETQ. Trimming took 5 bases from V and 3 from J, leaving 15 bases between them. For the CDR3, the DNA is TGCGCCAGCAGTGCCGGGACGGGACACTACGAGCAGTACTTC. The encoded protein is CASSAGTGHYEQYF.

The CDR3 DNA sequence: TGTGCCAGCAGTGAAGTGAGAACAGGGGGCACTAACTATGGCTACACCTTC. It translates to CASSEVRTGGTNYGYTF. V gene TRBV2 combines with J gene TRBJ1-2, with 9 bases fitting TRBD1. The V segment lost 1 base and the J segment 0 bases; nucleotides outside the gene matches: 6. The CDR3 consists of 17 residues. Germline CDR1 reads SNHLY; CDR2 reads FYNNEI.

The V gene is TRBV6-1, the J gene TRBJ2-5; 11 bases map to TRBD1. V dropped 1 base and J dropped 5; count of bases not matched to a gene: 3. The CDR3 is 15 amino acids. Germline loops: CDR1 MNHNS, CDR2 SASEGT. This CDR3 reads CASSEGDRGLETQYF. The CDR3 nucleotides read TGTGCCAGCAGTGAAGGGGACAGGGGGTTGGAGACCCAGTACTTC.

The chain has TRBV19 and TRBJ2-3; TRBD2 matches at 11 bases. Per the germline V gene, CDR1 is LNHDA and CDR2 is SQIVND (reference sequence). This CDR3 contains 17 residues. V gave up 1 base and J gave up 2 bases; unmatched junction bases: 5. The CDR3 region is CASSIGSGGAYTDTQYF. CDR3 nucleotides: TGTGCCAGTAGTATAGGTAGCGGGGGGGCATACACAGATACGCAGTATTTT.